The 29 T cell receptor beta chains in this list originate from one sample, sequenced in a study of spatial heterogeneity in lung cancer. The time point was: sample taken at primary tumor resection. TCRdb reprocessed the 5' RACE reads with MiXCR, giving one entry per CDR3 protein. This sample's table has around 100 distinct CDR3 sequences. Sequenced material: normal lung tissue next to the tumor, taken at surgery. Receptor source: a male donor with early-stage non-small cell lung cancer.

Comment on this clonotype: Since it is a stray read in a library aimed at alpha chains, this beta chain has a size that is not meaningful. This sequence joins TRBV13 and TRBJ2-7; TRBD2 aligns across 13 bases. Germline CDR1 reads PRHDT; CDR2 reads FYEKMQ (reference sequence). V gave up 0 bases and J gave up 0 bases; unmatched junction bases: 8. The CDR3 totals 19 residues. In nucleotides, the CDR3 is TGTGCCAGCAGCTTAGGAACCGGGACTAGCGGGAAATTCTCCTACGAGCAGTACTTC. It is translated as CASSLGTGTSGKFSYEQYF.

On this clonotype itself: This beta chain represents an off-target read in a library built for alpha chains; its size is of limited meaning. The chain is built from TRBV2 and TRBJ2-3; 10 positions agree with TRBD1. Unmatched junction bases numbered 4, after V lost 1 base and J lost 3 bases. The CDR3 has 16 residues. Germline CDR1 and CDR2: SNHLY and FYNNEI. The CDR3 reads CASSEGRTGGTDTQYF. In DNA form, the CDR3 reads TGTGCCAGCAGTGAAGGGAGGACAGGGGGGACAGATACGCAGTATTTT.

With respect to this clonotype: This beta chain turned up in a library designed for alpha chains; as an off-target read, its abundance says little. The J gene is TRBJ1-5, the V gene TRBV6-1; 9 bases agree with TRBD1. V trimming: 4 bases; J trimming: 6 bases; junction bases outside the gene matches: 4. Germline assignment: CDR1 MNHNS and CDR2 SASEGT. This CDR3 contains 14 residues. The CDR3, as DNA: TGTGCCAGCAGTGGGACAGGGGAGACTCAGCCCCAGCATTTT. It specifies CASSGTGETQPQHF.

Remarks on this clonotype: In a library made to pick up alpha chains, this beta chain is a stray read with a size that means little. The rearrangement joins TRBV20-1 to TRBJ2-7; the D gene could be TRBD1 or TRBD2 (5 bases each). The V and J ends lost 0 bases and 4 bases respectively, with 13 bases between them. Germline V CDR1 and CDR2: DFQATT, SNEGSKA (reference sequence). The CDR3 sequence is 14 residues long. This CDR3 reads CSARDGTRGYEQYF. The DNA of the CDR3 is TGCAGTGCTAGAGATGGGACCCGAGGGTACGAGCAGTACTTC.

In regard to this clonotype: Since the library was made to target alpha chains, this beta chain is a stray read and its abundance is not meaningful. This rearrangement joins TRBV27 to TRBJ1-1; D call uncertain. The CDR3 sequence is 13 residues long. Per the germline V gene, CDR1 is MNHEY and CDR2 is SMNVEV (reference sequence). Trimming took off 0 bases at V and 7 bases at J, with 9 bases between the two ends. CDR3 region: CASSLSRELEAFF. The CDR3 DNA sequence: TGTGCCAGCAGTTTATCGAGGGAGCTTGAAGCTTTCTTT.

About this clonotype itself: Within a library made for alpha chains, this beta chain is off target, and its count is uninformative. The rearrangement links TRBV12-3 or TRBV12-4 to TRBJ2-1; D remains ambiguous. The CDR3 is 14 amino acids. The V end was cut by 1 base, the J end by 7 bases, with 11 bases between. This CDR3 reads CASSLGTFSNEQFF. The CDR3 DNA reads as TGTGCCAGCAGTTTAGGGACCTTTAGTAATGAGCAGTTCTTC.

This clonotype was seen just once. This beta chain turned up in a library designed for alpha chains; as an off-target read, its abundance says little. The rearrangement uses TRBV6-1 and TRBJ1-6, with TRBD1 as a possible D gene (5 bases). The CDR3 length is 14 residues. Germline CDR1 MNHNS, CDR2 SASEGT. The germline V and J ends were trimmed by 10 bases and 7 bases, with 17 bases remaining between them. The DNA of the CDR3 is TGTGCCACAGGTTGGGGGAACATGAATTCACCCCTCCACTTT. Its protein is CATGWGNMNSPLHF.

As for this clonotype: A library made for alpha chains picked up this beta chain off target, so its size means little. Here the CDR3 DNA reads TGTGCCAGCAGCCGGGGGGGATACGGGGCCAACGTCCTGACTTTC. Protein product: CASSRGGYGANVLTF. The chain joins TRBV11-2 to TRBJ2-6, with 8 bases lining up with TRBD2. This CDR3 is 15 amino acids long. The V gene end was trimmed by 5 bases and the J gene end by 4 bases; junction bases not matched to a gene: 4. Per the germline V gene, CDR1 is SGHAT and CDR2 is FQNNGV.

Concerning this clonotype: This beta chain is off target for a library built for alpha chains, so its abundance means little. The J gene is TRBJ1-1, the V gene TRBV6-6; TRBD1 is a possible D gene (5 bases). The V end lost 7 bases, the J end lost 8 bases, and 14 bases lay between the germline ends. The CDR3 totals 12 residues. Germline lookup yields CDR1 MNHNY and CDR2 SVGAGI (reference sequence). The CDR3 sequence is CASTWAGYEAFF. The CDR3, as DNA: TGTGCCAGCACCTGGGCAGGGTACGAAGCTTTCTTT.

Comments on this clonotype: The size of this beta chain means little, since it is a stray read in a library made for alpha chains. The gene calls are TRBV20-1 and TRBJ2-5; D gene ambiguous. Germline lookup yields CDR1 DFQATT and CDR2 SNEGSKA (reference sequence). The V and J ends lost 0 bases and 0 bases respectively, with 5 bases between them. This CDR3 is built from 13 residues. The DNA of the CDR3 is TGCAGTGCTAGAGATATGTACCAAGAGACCCAGTACTTC. It is translated as CSARDMYQETQYF.

This clonotype was seen a handful of times. Since it is a stray read in a library aimed at alpha chains, this beta chain has a size that is not meaningful. This sequence joins TRBV7-2 and TRBJ2-2; D is unclear. CDR1 is SGHTA and CDR2 is FQGNSA in the germline V gene. This CDR3 has 13 residues. V lost 2 bases and J lost 7, with 8 bases in between. Written as DNA, the CDR3 is TGTGCCAGCAGCTTAAGCGTCAACGGGGAGCTGTTTTTT. It codes for CASSLSVNGELFF.

Concerning this clonotype itself: This beta chain is a stray sequence in a library constructed for alpha chains; its clone size is not meaningful. The chain has TRBV10-3 and TRBJ1-1; D remains ambiguous. The germline V gene has CDR1 ENHRY and CDR2 SYGVKD. V was clipped by 6 bases and J by 1 base, with 6 bases between them. The CDR3 has 12 amino acids. CDR3 sequence: CAISGWNTEAFF. In DNA, the CDR3 is TGTGCCATCAGCGGCTGGAACACTGAAGCTTTCTTT.

About this clonotype: This beta chain turned up in a library designed for alpha chains; as an off-target read, its abundance says little. V gene TRBV30 combines with J gene TRBJ2-3; D not resolved. Germline V gives CDR1 GTSNPN, CDR2 SVGIG (reference sequence). There are 13 residues in the CDR3. The ends were cut back, 4 bases at V and 6 bases at J, with 14 bases in the middle. The CDR3 DNA sequence: TGTGCCTGGACTCCCCCGTCGGAGGATACGCAGTATTTT. This sequence encodes CAWTPPSEDTQYF.

Points on this clonotype: This beta chain was picked up by a library intended for alpha chains and is off target, so its count carries little meaning. The chain has TRBV7-6 and TRBJ2-7, with D perhaps matching TRBD1 (6 bases). V shed 4 bases and J shed 7 bases, with 20 bases lying between them. Germline V gene lookup returns CDR1 SGHVS and CDR2 FNYEAQ. The CDR3 is 15 amino acids. The CDR3 sequence: CASSSEQGALREQYF. In nucleotides, the CDR3 is TGTGCCAGCAGCTCTGAACAGGGCGCGTTGAGGGAGCAGTACTTC.

A remark on this clonotype: This beta chain slipped into a library made for alpha chains as a stray read, so its size is not meaningful. V is TRBV6-2 or TRBV6-3 and J is TRBJ2-5; the D gene could be TRBD1 or TRBD2 (5 bases each). V was clipped by 5 bases and J by 2 bases, with 12 bases between them. The CDR3 is 14 amino acids. Germline V lookup: CDR1 MNHEY, CDR2 SVGEGT. Here the CDR3 reads CASSPGTEQETQYF. CDR3 bases: TGTGCCAGCAGTCCCGGGACGGAGCAAGAGACCCAGTACTTC.

In the case of this clonotype: With the library built for alpha chains, this beta chain is off target and its frequency is not meaningful. The rearrangement uses TRBV5-6 and TRBJ2-7, with D unresolved. The CDR3 spans 15 residues. V dropped 0 bases and J dropped 2 bases, with 12 bases sitting between them. From germline, CDR1 is SGHDT and CDR2 YYEEEE. Here the CDR3 DNA reads TGTGCCAGCAGCTTGGAAAGGGAAGACCCCTACGAGCAGTACTTC. Translation gives CASSLEREDPYEQYF.

As for this clonotype: This beta chain was picked up by a library intended for alpha chains and is off target, so its count carries little meaning. V gene TRBV27 combines with J gene TRBJ2-2, with D maybe TRBD2 (6 bases). Germline CDR1 and CDR2: MNHEY and SMNVEV (reference sequence). With 6 bases removed from V and 6 bases from J, the gap between germline ends came to 11 bases. The CDR3 sequence is 13 residues long. CDR3 coding DNA: TGTGCCAGCAGCTTTGGGGGGTCCGGGGAGCTGTTTTTT. It specifies CASSFGGSGELFF.

Comments on this clonotype: Since it is a stray read in a library aimed at alpha chains, this beta chain has a size that is not meaningful. This chain uses TRBV12-3 or TRBV12-4 with TRBJ1-3; a weak D match, TRBD1 (6 bases). This CDR3 is 14 amino acids long. V was trimmed by 5 bases and J by 4 bases, leaving 12 bases between them. The CDR3 is CASSPRGRGNTIYF. The CDR3 DNA sequence: TGTGCCAGCAGTCCCCGGGGGCGAGGAAACACCATATATTTT.

Regarding this clonotype: The library was prepared for alpha chains; this beta chain is a stray read, so its frequency means little. The chain is built from TRBV4-1 and TRBJ2-5, with D perhaps matching TRBD2 (5 bases). Deletions cut 4 bases from V and 5 bases from J, with 23 bases between. The CDR3 length is 17 residues. Germline V gene data show CDR1 as MGHRA and CDR2 as YSYEKL. The CDR3 nucleotides are TGCGCCAGCAGCCCCGGAGTACGAGGGCCTGTTCAGGAGACCCAGTACTTC. Amino acid sequence: CASSPGVRGPVQETQYF.

For this clonotype: This beta chain is a stray sequence in a library constructed for alpha chains; its clone size is not meaningful. The gene calls are TRBV23-1 and TRBJ1-1; D gene ambiguous. TRBV23-1 is an open reading frame whose function is uncertain. With 4 bases removed from V and 4 bases from J, the gap between germline ends came to 19 bases. The CDR3 is 16 amino acids. The CDR3 DNA reads TGCGCCAGCAGTCGGAGGCCGGGCGGCGAGGGCACTGAAGCTTTCTTT. As protein: CASSRRPGGEGTEAFF.

Note on this clonotype: Because the library targeted alpha chains, this beta chain is an off-target read whose size means little. The chain joins TRBV19 to TRBJ2-1; unclear D gene. The germline V gene has CDR1 LNHDA and CDR2 SQIVND (reference sequence). Deletions cut 1 base from V and 4 bases from J, with 14 bases between. The length of the CDR3 is 16 residues. CDR3 bases: TGTGCCAGTAGTATAGCCGGCTATTTGGGTTACAATGAGCAGTTCTTC. It yields the protein CASSIAGYLGYNEQFF. Looking up the rest from reference TRBV19 and TRBJ2-1 gives the full variable domain: DGGITQSPKYLFRKEGQNVTLSCEQNLNHDAMYWYRQDPGQGLRLIYYSQIVNDFQKGDIAEGYSVSREKKESFPLTVTSAQKNPTAFYLCASSIAGYLGYNEQFFGPGTRLTVL.

About this clonotype: This beta chain appears as a stray read in a library generated for alpha chains; its size is not informative. V is TRBV20-1 and J is TRBJ1-2, with D possibly matching TRBD1 (5 bases). CDR1 is DFQATT, CDR2 SNEGSKA, per germline (reference sequence). Trimming removed 1 base from V and 8 bases from J, with 14 bases in between. The CDR3 loop spans 13 amino acids. CDR3 nucleotide sequence: TGCAGTGCTAGAGTATCAGGGTCGGGCGGCTACACCTTC. Translating it yields CSARVSGSGGYTF.

This clonotype was recorded a few times. A library made for alpha chains picked up this beta chain off target, so its size means little. The chain recombines TRBV7-2 with TRBJ1-1; 8 bases fit TRBD1. V was clipped by 2 bases and J by 8 bases; unmatched bases: 4. The CDR3 is 13 amino acids. Germline V gives CDR1 SGHTA, CDR2 FQGNSA. CDR3 protein: CASSLSTGGEAFF. The CDR3 DNA reads as TGTGCCAGCAGCTTAAGTACAGGGGGGGAAGCTTTCTTT.

Comments on this clonotype: The library was prepared for alpha chains; this beta chain is a stray read, so its frequency means little. This sequence joins TRBV20-1 and TRBJ2-7; D possibly matches TRBD1 or TRBD2 (6 bases each). Germline CDR1 and CDR2: DFQATT and SNEGSKA (reference sequence). V was cut by 4 bases and J by 5 bases, with 12 bases left in between. This CDR3 is 12 amino acids long. The CDR3 region has the DNA TGCAGTGCTAAGAGGGGGGCCCACGAGCAGTACTTC. Translating gives CSAKRGAHEQYF.

About this clonotype itself: The germline gene is not matched at one end of the junction; a read error may be the cause. This beta chain lies outside the target of a library built for alpha chains; its clone size means little. The rearrangement uses TRBV20-1 and TRBJ1-2, with 7 positions matching TRBD1. CDR1 is DFQATT and CDR2 is SNEGSKA in the germline V gene (reference sequence). This CDR3 is 13 amino acids long. The CDR3 sequence: CSARGGGDRVFNF. In nucleotides, the CDR3 is TGTAGTGCTAGAGGAGGAGGAGACAGGGTGTTCAACTTC.

With respect to this clonotype: This beta chain is a stray read from a library made for alpha chains; its abundance is not meaningful. This chain joins TRBV29-1 and TRBJ2-3, with D uncertain. This CDR3 spans 12 amino acids. Per germline, CDR1 SQVTM and CDR2 ANQGSEA. Trimming cost V 8 bases and J 0 bases, with 9 bases left between them. The CDR3 region is CSLKSSTDTQYF. Written as DNA, the CDR3 is TGCAGCTTAAAGAGTAGCACAGATACGCAGTATTTT.

Points on this clonotype: This beta chain slipped into a library made for alpha chains as a stray read, so its size is not meaningful. The V gene is TRBV12-2, the J gene TRBJ1-4; no check of the table's D call, TRBD1, against the DNA was made. TRBV12-2 is flagged as a pseudogene. The CDR3 has 19 residues. CDR3 loop: CASRRLKNFTTGLNEKLFF. The CDR3 nucleotides are TGTGCAAGTCGCCGACTGAAAAACTTCACGACAGGCCTAAATGAAAAACTGTTTTTT.

Notes on this clonotype: With the library built for alpha chains, this beta chain is off target and its frequency is not meaningful. The CDR3, as DNA: TGTGCCAGCAGCCGACAGGGCCCCTACGAGCAGTACTTC. This translates into CASSRQGPYEQYF. This chain joins TRBV6-5 and TRBJ2-7, with TRBD1 identical over 7 bases. In germline, CDR1 is MNHEY, CDR2 SVGAGI. The J segment lost 2 bases and the V segment lost 6 bases, leaving 4 bases of the junction unmatched. The CDR3 sequence is 13 residues long.

Comments on this clonotype: This beta chain lies outside the target of a library built for alpha chains; its clone size means little. CDR3 sequence (DNA): TGTGCCAGCAGCTTAGAATCGGCGGGAGGGTCGACCGGGGAGCTGTTTTTT. Protein sequence: CASSLESAGGSTGELFF. This chain links TRBV11-3 with TRBJ2-2, with 9 bases lining up with TRBD2. Looked up from germline, CDR1 is SGHNT and CDR2 is YENEEA. V trimming: 0 bases; J trimming: 5 bases; junction bases outside the gene matches: 7. CDR3 length: 17 amino acids.